The T cell receptor beta chain described here comes from a study of T-cell memory formation after mild COVID-19 (dated by TCRdb to the early 2020s). General notes on the study: TCR sequence clusters from the two donors were largely donor specific. In a couple of donors, T-cell clones that expanded and contracted after mild COVID-19 were followed by sequencing TCRalpha and TCRbeta repertoires longitudinally. The cohort was made up of two young adult volunteers, one female and one male, who were previously healthy.

TCRdb shows the sequencer as Illumina NovaSeq 6000. Using 5'RACE with constant-segment primers, TCRalpha and TCRbeta cDNA libraries were constructed, with sample barcodes and unique molecular identifiers added in the process. RNA was extracted from every sample with Trizol reagent. Library amplification was performed in two PCR steps, and a second sample barcode and Illumina TruSeq adapters were introduced in the second step. The libraries were sequenced on an Illumina NovaSeq using 2 x 150 bp paired-end reads. The paper's data handling went like this. The reads were demultiplexed and collapsed into UMI-guided consensus sequences using migec v1.2.7. With mixcr v2.1.11, UMI consensuses were aligned to TRA and TRB V and J templates and assembled into clonotypes. Clonotypes were classified as expanded or contracted when called significant by both edgeR and NoisET, with noise models trained on biological replicates. edgeR calls used a false discovery rate-adjusted p below 0.01 and a log2 fold-change threshold of 1. PCA with hierarchical clustering of max-normalized trajectories of the 1000 most abundant clonotypes was used as exploratory dynamics analysis. The CD4 or CD8 phenotype of responding clones was assigned using the separately sequenced CD4+ and CD8+ repertoires. TCRdb's own reprocessing of the public reads used fastp at Q25 and MiXCR and kept productive beta chains. One record per CDR3 amino acid sequence lists the most common genes and DNA. The V and J calls come from TCRdb's annotation, not from the publication. This sample lists around 300,000 distinct CDR3 sequences; around 15% were detected once. 20% to 25% of the sample is taken by the ten largest.

Ficoll-Paque density gradient centrifugation was the method used to isolate PBMCs. Sequences SGHRS (CDR1) and YFSETQ (CDR2) are obtained from the germline V gene. CDR3 length: 14 amino acids, cysteine to phenylalanine. Only the CDR3 DNA stays, 42 bases, in frame from base 1. V loses 4 bases, J loses 2 bases, and the germline ends lie 12 bases apart. This clonotype was recorded a few times. Its antigen specificity is not known. The input lacks base qualities; no much larger clone sits a single base away. Points the paper makes about the study in general: The study included only two mild cases, and larger cohorts that include severe cases with pre-infection samples were judged to be necessary. From day 15 to 85, contracting clones showed balanced CD4/CD8 phenotypes, whereas a second wave of clones that expanded from day 15 to 37 leaned towards CD4+. Some responding clones were detected in pre-infection memory, which suggested that pre-existing cross-reactive memory T cells had joined the SARS-CoV-2 response. SARS-CoV-2 specificity of the second-wave clones peaking on day 37 was not confirmed. Contracting CD4+ clones turned up mainly in the CM and EM memory subsets, whereas EMRA was where CD8+ clones were enriched.

Here the chain combines TRBV5-1 and TRBJ1-1, and possibly TRBD1, on 5 matching bases. Sample: PBMCs or a T cell subset sorted from them (not recorded which). The receptor's source is a man between 18 and 29 years old who had mild COVID-19 (a few samples of this study predate the infection). The sample titles of this study are shuffled in the database, so cell type and time point are left out; the donor was told from shared clones. The nucleotide sequence is TGCGCCAGCAGCGAGACAGCTTCCAACACTGAAGCTTTCTTT. Its protein product is CASSETASNTEAFF.